Listed below are T cell receptor beta chains from one sample, sequenced in a study of T cell responses to AZD1222 COVID-19 vaccine. The repertoire was sequenced with immunoSEQ multiplex PCR; TCRdb's copy has only in-frame clones and lacks some. The table has over 130,000 clones, approximately 90% seen once; the top ten hold about 3%. The sequenced sample was peripheral blood, obtained 28 days after the second AZD1222 dose. The receptors originated from an adult who received the AZD1222 COVID-19 vaccine. Each CDR3 is given with its conserved first and last residue. D genes are given only for firm matches. Not all rows give a size; the values are once, few, many and, for expanded clones, a class.

cdr3_aa | cdr3_nt | j_call | d_call | clone_size | v_call
CAWSVNSGVTDTQYF | TGTGCCTGGAGTGTAAACTCGGGGGTCACAGATACGCAGTATTTT | TRBJ2-3 | - | - | TRBV30
CASIKRGREEYGYTF | TGTGCCAGCATAAAGAGGGGCAGGGAGGAATATGGCTACACCTTC | TRBJ1-2 | - | - | TRBV6-5
CASWSGGAGDEQFF | TGTGCCAGCTGGAGCGGGGGGGCCGGAGATGAGCAGTTCTTC | TRBJ2-1 | TRBD2 | - | TRBV7-8
CASSLRGGTETQYF | TGTGCCAGCAGCCTGCGGGGGGGGACAGAGACCCAGTACTTC | TRBJ2-5 | TRBD2 | - | TRBV7-9
CASSITGQSYEQYF | TGTGCCAGTAGTATAACAGGTCAAAGCTACGAGCAGTACTTC | TRBJ2-7 | - | - | TRBV19
CSAGTDRETQYF | TGCAGCGCGGGGACGGACCGTGAGACCCAGTACTTC | TRBJ2-5 | - | - | TRBV29-1
CAWSLGGGPYNEQFF | TGTGCCTGGAGTCTAGGGGGGGGGCCCTACAATGAGCAGTTCTTC | TRBJ2-1 | - | - | TRBV30
CASSLERVETQYF | TGTGCCAGCAGCTTAGAGAGGGTAGAGACCCAGTACTTC | TRBJ2-5 | - | - | TRBV7-2
CAWSMIGANTEAFF | TGTGCCTGGAGTATGATAGGGGCCAACACTGAAGCTTTCTTT | TRBJ1-1 | - | - | TRBV30
CATTGTDRGDTQYF | TGTGCCACTACGGGGACAGACAGAGGGGATACGCAGTATTTT | TRBJ2-3 | TRBD1 | - | TRBV10-3
CASSSGTRTFGYTF | TGTGCCAGCAGTTCCGGGACCCGGACATTTGGCTACACCTTC | TRBJ1-2 | - | - | TRBV28
CASSGEGNTIYF | TGTGCCAGCTCGGGAGAGGGGAACACCATATATTTT | TRBJ1-3 | - | - | TRBV18
CASSLVGTGQKLFF | TGTGCCAGCAGTTTAGTCGGGACAGGGCAAAAACTGTTTTTT | TRBJ1-4 | TRBD1 | once | TRBV28
CASRAGGVEQFF | TGTGCCAGCCGGGCGGGAGGGGTTGAGCAGTTCTTC | TRBJ2-1 | TRBD2 | - | TRBV2
CASSFPVGRGNNEQFF | TGTGCCAGCAGCTTTCCTGTAGGCAGGGGGAACAATGAGCAGTTCTTC | TRBJ2-1 | TRBD1 | - | TRBV11-2
CASSESRDVTDTQYF | TGTGCCAGCAGTGAGTCTAGGGATGTCACAGATACGCAGTATTTT | TRBJ2-3 | - | once | TRBV6-1
CASSRSLAGRPYNEQFF | TGCGCCAGCAGCCGGAGTCTTGCGGGAAGGCCCTACAATGAGCAGTTCTTC | TRBJ2-1 | - | once | TRBV4-1
CASSWDRRYEQYF | TGTGCCAGCAGTTGGGACAGACGCTACGAGCAGTACTTC | TRBJ2-7 | TRBD1 | - | TRBV27
CASSYSTAGGGYTF | TGTGCCAGCAGTTACTCGACGGCAGGGGGGGGCTACACCTTC | TRBJ1-2 | TRBD1 | - | TRBV6-5
CASSLDRGHQPQHF | TGTGCCAGTAGTCTGGACAGGGGGCACCAGCCCCAGCATTTT | TRBJ1-5 | TRBD1 | once | TRBV19
CASSSLIGELFF | TGTGCCAGCAGTTCCTTAATCGGGGAGCTGTTTTTT | TRBJ2-2 | - | - | TRBV6-5
CASSETDDPGAFF | TGCGCCAGCAGTGAGACGGACGACCCTGGGGCTTTCTTT | TRBJ1-1 | - | - | TRBV10-1
CASSRFGGYGYTF | TGTGCCAGCAGCAGATTTGGGGGATATGGCTACACCTTC | TRBJ1-2 | - | - | TRBV27
CASSPGSRSYGYTF | TGTGCCAGCAGCCCCGGGTCCAGGAGCTATGGCTACACCTTC | TRBJ1-2 | - | - | TRBV7-2
CASSSGHSYEQYF | TGTGCCAGCAGTTCGGGGCACTCCTACGAGCAGTACTTC | TRBJ2-7 | - | - | TRBV28
CASSFRSGGDDGYTF | TGCGCCAGCAGCTTTCGCTCCGGAGGGGATGATGGCTACACCTTC | TRBJ1-2 | - | - | TRBV5-1
CAWRSKLETQYF | TGTGCCTGGAGGAGTAAGTTGGAGACCCAGTACTTC | TRBJ2-5 | - | - | TRBV30
CATSDSRTEWMETQYF | TGTGCCACCAGTGATTCCCGGACGGAATGGATGGAGACCCAGTACTTC | TRBJ2-5 | - | - | TRBV24-1
CASSPTLTDTQYF | TGTGCCAGCAGTCCGACCCTCACAGATACGCAGTATTTT | TRBJ2-3 | - | - | TRBV27
CASSLDGAGVEQYF | TGTGCCAGCAGCTTGGATGGGGCGGGGGTTGAGCAGTACTTC | TRBJ2-7 | TRBD2 | - | TRBV5-4
CASRPASGRAHNEQFF | TGCGCCAGCAGACCTGCTAGCGGGAGGGCCCACAATGAGCAGTTCTTC | TRBJ2-1 | TRBD2 | - | TRBV5-1
CASSLLSGGPDTQYF | TGTGCCAGCAGTTTGTTGTCAGGGGGACCAGATACGCAGTATTTT | TRBJ2-3 | TRBD1 | - | TRBV28
CASSSYGQEASGYTF | TGCGCCAGCAGCTCCTACGGACAGGAGGCTAGCGGCTACACCTTC | TRBJ1-2 | TRBD1 | - | TRBV5-1
CASSLASRYEQYF | TGTGCCAGCAGCTTAGCGAGCAGATACGAGCAGTACTTC | TRBJ2-7 | - | - | TRBV7-9
CANRQSNTGELFF | TGTGCCAACCGACAGTCGAACACCGGGGAGCTGTTTTTT | TRBJ2-2 | - | - | TRBV28
CASSPTGANTGELFF | TGTGCCAGCAGCCCTACAGGGGCGAACACCGGGGAGCTGTTTTTT | TRBJ2-2 | TRBD1 | once | TRBV9
CASLDRTGGGYTF | TGTGCCAGCCTAGATCGGACCGGGGGTGGCTACACCTTC | TRBJ1-2 | - | - | TRBV19
CASSQGVVGNTEAFF | TGTGCCAGCAGCCAAGGAGTGGTGGGGAACACTGAAGCTTTCTTT | TRBJ1-1 | - | few | TRBV3-1/TRBV3-2
CARSGGRQFF | TGTGCCAGGAGCGGGGGGCGACAGTTCTTC | TRBJ2-1 | TRBD2 | - | TRBV5-3
CASSPPLETQYF | TGTGCCAGCTCACCACCGTTGGAGACCCAGTACTTC | TRBJ2-5 | - | - | TRBV18